The subject of this entry is one T cell receptor (beta chain). This sample was included in a study of blood T cell repertoires in COVID-19. Study-level background: Sample material is recorded as cDNA or gDNA derived from T cells, B-cell-depleted T cells, or PBMCs.

Original processing notes: Estimation of nucleated cell counts relied on the amplification of reference gene primers. Profiled with immunoSEQ multiplex PCR; TCRdb holds only in-frame clones, not every one. Clonal size and the V and J genes are those of that table, whereas D and trimming came from the DNA. Here the sample spans fewer than 250,000 clones, roughly four fifths being singletons. CDR3 length equals 15 residues. Germline CDR1 ENHRY, CDR2 SYGVKD. V was clipped by 6 bases and J by 4 bases, with 18 bases between them. Material: peripheral blood. The TCR was taken from a woman between 40 and 55 years old with active or convalescent COVID-19. V is TRBV10-3 and J is TRBJ1-2; a weak D match, TRBD1 (5 bases). CDR3 residues: CAIRATAGGGYGYTF. CDR3 nucleotide sequence: TGTGCCATCAGAGCTACGGCCGGGGGGGGCTATGGCTACACCTTC.